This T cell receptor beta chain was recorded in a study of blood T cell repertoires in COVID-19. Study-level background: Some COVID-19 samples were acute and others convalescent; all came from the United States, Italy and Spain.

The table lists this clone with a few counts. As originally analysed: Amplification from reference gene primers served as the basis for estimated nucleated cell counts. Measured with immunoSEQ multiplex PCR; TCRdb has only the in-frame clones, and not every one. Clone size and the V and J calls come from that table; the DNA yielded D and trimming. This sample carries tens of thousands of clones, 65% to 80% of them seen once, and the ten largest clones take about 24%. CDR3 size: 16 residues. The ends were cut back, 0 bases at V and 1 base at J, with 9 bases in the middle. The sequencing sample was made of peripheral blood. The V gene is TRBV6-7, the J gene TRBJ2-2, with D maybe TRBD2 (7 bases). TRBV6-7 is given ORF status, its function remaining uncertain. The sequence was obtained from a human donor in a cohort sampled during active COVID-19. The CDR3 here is CASSYSGGLNTGELFF. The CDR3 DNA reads TGTGCCAGCAGTTACTCCGGGGGGCTGAACACCGGGGAGCTGTTTTTT.